The 19 T cell receptor beta chains below all came from one sample that was sequenced in a study of T cells in localized non-small cell lung cancer. Clones were sequenced by immunoSEQ multiplex PCR, and TCRdb holds only the in-frame ones, with some missing. The sample includes 24,000 or so clones, 90% seen only once; the top ten take roughly 7.2%. Sequenced here: peripheral blood, sampled before any cancer treatment. These receptors originate from a woman between 35 and 70 years old with stage I lung adenocarcinoma.

The V call is TRBV4-3, the J call TRBJ2-3; TRBD1 matches at 7 bases. Germline CDR1 LGHNA, CDR2 YSLEER. After removal of 5 bases from V and 6 bases from J, the junction contained 5 bases not matched to a gene. The CDR3 runs to 13 residues. The DNA of the CDR3 is TGCGCCAGCAGCAAGGGGGCGCCTGATACGCAGTATTTT. Translation: CASSKGAPDTQYF.

The chain employs TRBV28 and TRBJ2-6, with 7 bases aligning to TRBD1. Germline CDR1 MDHEN, CDR2 SYDVKM. Germline trimming cut 4 bases from V and 5 bases from J; bases unmatched to any gene: 20. This CDR3 contains 20 residues. The CDR3 sequence is CASSSTGQGVPISWANVLTF. In DNA form, the CDR3 reads TGTGCCAGCAGTTCTACGGGGCAGGGGGTTCCCATTTCTTGGGCCAACGTCCTGACTTTC. The variable domain in full, completed from reference TRBV28 and TRBJ2-6, reads DVKVTQSSRYLVKRTGEKVFLECVQDMDHENMFWYRQDPGLGLRLIYFSYDVKMKEKGDIPEGYSVSREKKERFSLILESASTNQTSMYLCASSSTGQGVPISWANVLTFGAGSRLTVL.

This rearrangement joins TRBV6-9 to TRBJ2-5, with 8 bases that match TRBD2. With 3 bases clipped from V and 5 bases from J, the junction kept 11 bases outside the gene matches. The CDR3 runs 16 residues. Germline CDR1 reads MNHGY; CDR2 reads SVAAGI. CDR3 in amino acids: CASSYPAGEGRETQYF. In DNA form, the CDR3 reads TGTGCCAGCAGTTACCCAGCGGGAGAAGGGCGCGAGACCCAGTACTTC.

The V call is TRBV11-2, the J call TRBJ2-5, with 7 bases matching TRBD2. The CDR3 covers 15 residues. After removal of 5 bases from V and 2 bases from J, the junction contained 8 bases not matched to a gene. Per the germline V gene, CDR1 is SGHAT and CDR2 is FQNNGV. The CDR3 sequence: CASSLGGTIQETQYF. In DNA, the CDR3 is TGTGCCAGCAGCCTTGGTGGGACTATTCAAGAGACCCAGTACTTC.

The chain couples TRBV7-8 to TRBJ1-5; D is undetermined. Trimming took off 5 bases at V and 7 bases at J, with 12 bases between the two ends. The V gene's germline CDR1 is SGHVS and CDR2 FQNEAQ. The CDR3 extends over 13 amino acids. The CDR3 is CASSPQQEQPQHF. The CDR3 DNA follows: TGTGCCAGCAGCCCCCAACAAGAACAGCCCCAGCATTTT.

CDR3 sequence: CASTPGLALYGYTF. DNA for the CDR3: TGTGCCAGCACCCCCGGACTTGCCCTCTATGGCTACACCTTC. V is TRBV28 and J is TRBJ1-2; the D is unclear. The V end lost 7 bases, the J end lost 4 bases, and 16 bases lay between the germline ends. The CDR3 runs to 14 residues. CDR1 and CDR2 from the germline V gene are MDHEN and SYDVKM.

This chain uses TRBV13 with TRBJ1-4; a possible D gene is TRBD1 (6 bases). V gave up 5 bases and J gave up 7 bases, with 17 bases separating them. The germline gives CDR1 PRHDT, CDR2 FYEKMQ (reference sequence). The CDR3 is made up of 15 amino acids. The CDR3: CASSPTGPYGEKLFF. CDR3 nucleotide sequence: TGTGCCAGCAGCCCAACAGGGCCCTACGGTGAAAAACTGTTTTTT.

The chain uses TRBV19 and TRBJ1-5; 10 bases align to TRBD1. The CDR3 extends over 15 amino acids. The germline CDR1 and CDR2 sequences are LNHDA and SQIVND (reference sequence). V was pared by 4 bases and J by 4 bases, with 4 bases of the junction left unmatched. The DNA for the CDR3 is TGTGCCAGTAGTACGGGGACAGGGGCAAATCAGCCCCAGCATTTT. As protein: CASSTGTGANQPQHF.

V is TRBV5-1 and J is TRBJ1-1; no firm D call. V shed 2 bases and J shed 5 bases, with 13 bases lying between them. The CDR3 totals 14 residues. Per the germline V gene, CDR1 is SGHRS and CDR2 is YFSETQ. The CDR3 reads CASSFHFEETEAFF. The CDR3 nucleotides are TGCGCCAGCAGCTTCCATTTCGAGGAGACTGAAGCTTTCTTT.

The genes are TRBV11-3 and TRBJ2-1; TRBD2 matches 9 bases. CDR1 SGHNT and CDR2 YENEEA come from the germline V gene. V lost 2 bases to trimming and J lost 5 bases; unmatched junction nucleotides: 10. The CDR3 is 17 amino acids. The CDR3 reads CASSLSLTSGGHNEQFF. The CDR3 DNA reads as TGTGCCAGCAGCTTATCCCTGACTAGCGGAGGCCACAATGAGCAGTTCTTC. Full variable domain (missing parts from reference TRBV11-3 and TRBJ2-1): EAGVVQSPRYKIIEKKQPVAFWCNPISGHNTLYWYLQNLGQGPELLIRYENEEAVDDSQLPKDRFSAERLKGVDSTLKIQPAELGDSAVYLCASSLSLTSGGHNEQFFGPGTRLTVL.

V and J are TRBV16 and TRBJ1-1; D ambiguous. This CDR3 is built from 13 residues. The V end lost 2 bases, the J end lost 3 bases, and 7 bases lay between the germline ends. Looked up from germline, CDR1 is KGHSY and CDR2 is FQNENV. The CDR3 reads CASSQNVHTEAFF. DNA of the CDR3: TGTGCCAGCAGCCAAAACGTCCACACTGAAGCTTTCTTT. Full variable domain (remainder filled in from reference TRBV16 and TRBJ1-1): GEEVAQTPKHLVRGEGQKAKLYCAPIKGHSYVFWYQQVLKNEFKFLISFQNENVFDETGMPKERFSAKCLPNSPCSLEIQATKLEDSAVYFCASSQNVHTEAFFGQGTRLTVV.

This clone was recorded only once. This chain links TRBV7-2 with TRBJ2-3, with TRBD2 identical over 13 bases. The germline gives CDR1 SGHTA, CDR2 FQGNSA. CDR3 length equals 17 residues. The V segment lost 3 bases and the J segment 4 bases; nucleotides outside the gene matches: 7. The DNA of the CDR3 is TGTGCCAGCAGCTTCCTACTAGCGGGAGGGAGGTCAGATACGCAGTATTTT. Protein: CASSFLLAGGRSDTQYF.

The chain joins TRBV28 to TRBJ2-2, with TRBD2 as a possible D gene (5 bases). This CDR3 is built from 15 residues. The V gene's germline CDR1 is MDHEN and CDR2 SYDVKM. V was pared by 5 bases and J by 1 base, with 11 bases between. CDR3 DNA: TGTGCCAGCAGTAAAGAGCGGAGGAACACCGGGGAGCTGTTTTTT. Its translation is CASSKERRNTGELFF.

The chain is built from TRBV28 and TRBJ1-1; D unclear. Germline assignment: CDR1 MDHEN and CDR2 SYDVKM. This CDR3 contains 12 residues. V lost 3 bases and J 5 bases, leaving 7 bases between the germline ends. Here the CDR3 DNA reads TGTGCCAGCAGTTTGTGGGAAACTGAAGCTTTCTTT. As protein: CASSLWETEAFF.

The gene calls are TRBV28 and TRBJ1-1; no reliable D call. The CDR3 spans 14 residues. V was pared by 5 bases and J by 0 bases, with 10 bases between. From germline, CDR1 is MDHEN and CDR2 SYDVKM. CDR3: CASSPESLNTEAFF. CDR3 DNA: TGTGCCAGCAGTCCCGAAAGCCTGAACACTGAAGCTTTCTTT. Looking up the rest from reference TRBV28 and TRBJ1-1 gives the full variable domain: DVKVTQSSRYLVKRTGEKVFLECVQDMDHENMFWYRQDPGLGLRLIYFSYDVKMKEKGDIPEGYSVSREKKERFSLILESASTNQTSMYLCASSPESLNTEAFFGQGTRLTVV.

V is TRBV7-2 and J is TRBJ1-1; TRBD1 is a possible D gene (5 bases). Germline V gives CDR1 SGHTA, CDR2 FQGNSA. CDR3 length equals 12 residues. Between the trimmed V and J ends, which lost 5 bases and 10 bases, there was a span of 14 bases. CDR3 nucleotide sequence: TGTGCCAGCAGCAAAAACCGGGACGGAGCTTTCTTT. It encodes CASSKNRDGAFF.

The rearrangement uses TRBV19 and TRBJ2-2; no clear D. Germline assignment: CDR1 LNHDA and CDR2 SQIVND (reference sequence). The CDR3 contains 15 residues. Trimming removed 6 bases at V and 0 bases at J, with 11 bases between. CDR3 coding DNA: TGTGCCAGTAGCCCCGACCATGCGAACACCGGGGAGCTGTTTTTT. It encodes CASSPDHANTGELFF.

This clone has more than one count but fewer than ten. The rearrangement links TRBV5-1 to TRBJ2-1, with TRBD1 matching 9 bases. The V and J ends lost 3 bases and 7 bases, in that order; junction bases with no gene match: 8. The CDR3 runs 15 residues. Germline V gives CDR1 SGHRS, CDR2 YFSETQ. In DNA, the CDR3 is TGCGCCAGCAGCTGGACAGGGGATCCTTCAAATGAGCAGTTCTTC. This translates into CASSWTGDPSNEQFF. The whole variable domain, remainder taken from reference TRBV5-1 and TRBJ2-1, is KAGVTQTPRYLIKTRGQQVTLSCSPISGHRSVSWYQQTPGQGLQFLFEYFSETQRNKGNFPGRFSGRQFSNSRSEMNVSTLELGDSALYLCASSWTGDPSNEQFFGPGTRLTVL.

This clone came up once. The rearrangement links TRBV11-3 to TRBJ2-1, with D unclear. Looked up from germline, CDR1 is SGHNT and CDR2 is YENEEA. V lost 3 bases to trimming and J lost 0 bases, with 6 bases between them. The CDR3 covers 14 residues. CDR3 amino acids: CASSFAVSYNEQFF. The CDR3 bases are TGTGCCAGCAGCTTTGCGGTCTCCTACAATGAGCAGTTCTTC.